This T cell receptor beta chain was observed in a study of CD8+ T cells in alopecia areata. About this clone: Its antigen is unidentified.

Trimming removed 6 bases from V and 5 bases from J, with 5 bases in between. CDR1 and CDR2 from the germline V gene are MNHEY and SMNVEV (reference sequence). This CDR3 has 10 residues. The study's findings and limits: Higher clonality than in normal scalp was seen in lesional scalp, especially alopecia totalis/universalis.

Extracted RNA was reverse transcribed into cDNA, the sequencing template. Clones were sequenced by immunoSEQ multiplex PCR, and TCRdb holds only the in-frame ones, with some missing. The data show 90,000 to 130,000 clones, approximately 50% seen once. Sequences were obtained from NKG2D-low CD8+ T cells sorted from blood. The receptor's source is a human donor with alopecia areata. The genes are TRBV27 and TRBJ2-7, with no clear D. CDR3 bases: TGTGCCAGCAGCCTAGACGAGCAGTACTTC. Translated, it gives CASSLDEQYF.